This TCR beta chain was identified during a study of Tregs in tolerant kidney transplant recipients. General observations from the study: No direct test of biological reproducibility was done here. Donor-specific Treg expansion exceeded global Treg expansion in tolerant patients, suggesting antigen drive.

The CDR3 has 13 residues. V lost 1 base, J lost 5 bases, and 7 bases lay in between. Germline assignment: CDR1 SGHTA and CDR2 FQGNSA. This clone was recorded only once. Its specificity is unknown. The repertoire was sequenced with immunoSEQ multiplex PCR; TCRdb's copy has only in-frame clones and lacks some. The sample records about 72,000 clones, 80% to 95% being singletons. The starting material was CD8+ T cells from blood, obtained before the transplant. The clonotype was recovered from a human donor who received a combined kidney and bone marrow transplant. The chain is built from TRBV7-2 and TRBJ2-3; D gene unclear. The CDR3 is CASSLVPGDTQYF. The CDR3 bases are TGTGCCAGCAGCTTAGTTCCGGGAGATACGCAGTATTTT.